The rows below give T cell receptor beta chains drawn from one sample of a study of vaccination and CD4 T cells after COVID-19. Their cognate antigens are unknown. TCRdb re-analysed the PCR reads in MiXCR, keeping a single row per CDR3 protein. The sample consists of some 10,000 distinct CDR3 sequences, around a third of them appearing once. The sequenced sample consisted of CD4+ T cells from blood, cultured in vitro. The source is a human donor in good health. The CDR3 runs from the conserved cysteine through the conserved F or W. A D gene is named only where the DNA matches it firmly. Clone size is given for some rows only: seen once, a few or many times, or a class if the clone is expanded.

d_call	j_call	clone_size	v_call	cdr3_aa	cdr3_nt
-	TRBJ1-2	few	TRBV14	CASSQGGGWDYTF	TGTGCCAGCAGCCAAGGAGGGGGATGGGACTACACCTTC
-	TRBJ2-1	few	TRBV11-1	CASSLVLASNEQFF	TGTGCCAGCAGCTTAGTGCTAGCAAGCAATGAGCAGTTCTTC
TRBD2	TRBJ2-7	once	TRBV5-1	CASSLGLVAGPSSYEQYF	TGCGCCAGCAGCTTGGGCCTCGTAGCGGGCCCGAGCTCCTACGAGCAGTACTTC
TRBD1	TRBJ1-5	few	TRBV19	CASSRDRGVQQPQHF	TGTGCCAGTAGTCGGGACAGGGGGGTACAACAGCCCCAGCATTTT
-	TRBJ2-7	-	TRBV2	CASSAWAGHEQYF	TGTGCCAGCAGTGCCTGGGCGGGCCACGAGCAGTACTTC
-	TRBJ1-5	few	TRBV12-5	CASGSPLTGQPQHF	TGTGCTAGTGGGTCCCCCCTAACCGGTCAGCCCCAGCATTTT
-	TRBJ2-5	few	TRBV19	CASKGDLSETQYF	TGTGCCAGTAAGGGGGACCTCAGTGAGACCCAGTACTTC
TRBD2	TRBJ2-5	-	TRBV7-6	CASSLGPSGIIQETQYF	TGTGCCAGCAGCTTAGGGCCTAGCGGGATCATCCAAGAGACCCAGTACTTC
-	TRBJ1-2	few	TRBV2	CASSETVYTF	TGTGCCAGCAGTGAAACGGTTTACACCTTC
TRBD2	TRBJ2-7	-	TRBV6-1	CASRKLAGLSYEQYF	TGTGCCAGCAGGAAACTAGCGGGACTCTCCTACGAGCAGTACTTC
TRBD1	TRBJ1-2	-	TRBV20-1	CSARGVGQASYGYTF	TGCAGTGCTAGAGGTGTCGGACAGGCGAGCTATGGCTACACCTTC
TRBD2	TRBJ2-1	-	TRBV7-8	CASSFSSGTKFF	TGTGCCAGCAGCTTTTCTAGCGGGACCAAGTTCTTC
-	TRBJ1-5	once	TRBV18	CASSPDGAGNQPQHF	TGTGCCAGCTCACCTGACGGAGCCGGCAATCAGCCCCAGCATTTT
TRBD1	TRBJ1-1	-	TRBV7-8	CASSARIRDRDTEAFF	TGTGCCAGCAGCGCACGCATCCGGGACAGGGATACTGAAGCTTTCTTT
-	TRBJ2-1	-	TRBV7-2	CASSLAFYNEQFF	TGTGCCAGCAGCTTAGCCTTTTACAATGAGCAGTTCTTC
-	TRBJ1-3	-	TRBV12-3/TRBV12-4	CASQAGRRAGNTIYF	TGTGCCAGCCAGGCGGGGCGGCGAGCAGGAAACACCATATATTTT
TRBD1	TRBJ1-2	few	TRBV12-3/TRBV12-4	CASSLPTGGRGYTF	TGTGCCAGCAGTCTCCCCACAGGGGGCAGGGGCTACACCTTC
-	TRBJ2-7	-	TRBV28	CASSSVYEQYF	TGTGCCAGCAGTTCAGTCTACGAGCAGTACTTC
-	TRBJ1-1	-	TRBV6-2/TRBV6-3	CASSDGTEAFF	TGTGCCAGCAGTGACGGAACTGAAGCTTTCTTT
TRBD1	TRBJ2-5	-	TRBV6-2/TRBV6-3	CASSPGQGPQETQYF	TGTGCCAGCAGTCCTGGACAGGGACCTCAAGAGACCCAGTACTTC
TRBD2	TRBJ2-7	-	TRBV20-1	CSARLAGGPDEQYF	TGCAGTGCTAGACTAGCGGGAGGGCCTGACGAGCAGTACTTC
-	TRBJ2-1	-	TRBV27	CATGQYNEQFF	TGTGCCACCGGACAATACAATGAGCAGTTCTTC